This T cell receptor (beta chain) was sequenced in a study of blood T cell repertoires in COVID-19. In the original analysis: Amplified reference gene primers provided the basis for estimating nucleated cell counts. Sequenced by immunoSEQ multiplex PCR; TCRdb stores in-frame clones only, minus some. That table gives V, J and clone size, and the DNA gave D and trimming. The sample has 150,000 or so clones; approximately 80% are singletons. The germline gives CDR1 SGHKS, CDR2 YYEKEE (reference sequence). The V end was cut by 4 bases, the J end by 1 base, with 11 bases between. The CDR3 is made up of 14 amino acids.

This sequence originates from a middle-aged man who had recovered from COVID-19. Material for sequencing was PBMCs or T cells enriched from blood (not recorded which). The chain combines TRBV5-5 with TRBJ2-5, with D perhaps matching TRBD1 (5 bases). The DNA for the CDR3 is TGTGCCAGCAGCCTACAGGTATCCCAAGAGACCCAGTACTTC. Amino acids: CASSLQVSQETQYF.